This T cell receptor beta chain was sequenced for a study of T cell responses to AZD1222 COVID-19 vaccine. Points from the study as a whole: Repertoire collection took place solely once the T cell response had peaked. Baseline seropositivity characterized only 5 or 6 AZD1222 recipients. Clonal diversity was possibly underestimated, and the donors were mostly white British, with more females. Spike-specific TCR breadth and depth both grew after two AZD1222 doses.

CDR3 length: 13 amino acids. From germline, CDR1 is SEHNR and CDR2 FQNEAQ (reference sequence). Trimming removed 1 base at V and 4 bases at J, with 7 bases between. TCRdb's table, derived via immunoSEQ multiplex PCR, lists solely in-frame clones and lacks some. The sample consists of 120,000 or so clones, more than 80% of them appearing once. Of note for this clone: Antigen specificity is unknown. The conserved phenylalanine or tryptophan normally closing the CDR3 is absent here, so this likely arose from a read error.

Specimen: peripheral blood, collected on day 0 of AZD1222 vaccination. This chain connects TRBV7-9 to TRBJ1-2; maybe TRBD1 (5 bases). The sequence came from an adult in good health. DNA of the CDR3: TGTGCCAGCAGCTTAGAAACAGGCTATGGCTACACCTCC. This gives the protein CASSLETGYGYTS.